This TCR beta chain was profiled in a study of OX40 agonist ivuxolimab in advanced cancers. Study-level information: Administration of intravenous ivuxolimab to patients occurred every 2 weeks at 0.01 to 10 mg/kg. Subjects had a mean age of about 65 years, with a range of about 23 to 79; 82.7% were male. Partial responses were recorded for three patients, including one with hepatocellular carcinoma and two with cutaneous melanoma. Study observations and caveats: Normalized T-cell clonal expansion was also low in some nonresponders.

Assay used: immunoSEQ multiplex PCR; TCRdb lists only in-frame clones, some missing. The table has more than 45,000 clones, 85% to 90% seen once. Note on this clone: The antigen is not known.

V lost 4 bases to trimming and J lost 1 base; unmatched junction nucleotides: 8. The CDR3 extends over 17 amino acids. Germline V gene sequence: CDR1 SGHTA, CDR2 FQGNSA. This clonotype was obtained from an adult with an advanced solid tumor such as melanoma, head and neck, liver or kidney cancer. The chain has TRBV7-2 and TRBJ2-2, with 8 nucleotides matching TRBD2. This specimen was CD4+ or CD8+ T cells sorted from blood, taken in a trial of the OX40 agonist ivuxolimab. CDR3 bases: TGTGCCAGCAGCTCCTTTAGCGGGGCAATGAACACCGGGGAGCTGTTTTTT. This gives the protein CASSSFSGAMNTGELFF.